One and the same sample provided the 15 T cell receptor beta chains below, sequenced in a study of T cell responses to AZD1222 COVID-19 vaccine. Libraries were prepared by immunoSEQ multiplex PCR; TCRdb keeps only in-frame clonotypes and omits some of them. The sample lists some 180,000 clones, about 83% occurring once. The specimen was peripheral blood, collected 28 days after the second AZD1222 dose. These TCRs come from an adult who received the AZD1222 COVID-19 vaccine.

The chain employs TRBV11-2 and TRBJ2-7; TRBD2 agrees at 8 bases. In germline, CDR1 is SGHAT, CDR2 FQNNGV. The CDR3 loop spans 15 amino acids. The junction had 9 bases not matched to a gene; V was cut back by 7 bases and J by 1 base. The CDR3 DNA reads as TGTGCCAGCACCCTACGGGGGGGCCCTTCCTACGAGCAGTACTTC. Translated: CASTLRGGPSYEQYF.

The chain recombines TRBV7-7 with TRBJ2-5; D gene uncertain. Germline loops: CDR1 SSHAT, CDR2 FNYEAQ (reference sequence). This CDR3 contains 15 residues. V dropped 5 bases and J dropped 4 bases, with 17 bases sitting between them. The CDR3 DNA sequence: TGTGCCAGCAGCGCGATGGGGTGGGTGGGAGAGACCCAGTACTTC. Translating it yields CASSAMGWVGETQYF.

This clone showed up just once. The V and J genes are TRBV19 and TRBJ1-2, with unresolved D. The CDR3 consists of 14 residues. Trimming stripped 0 bases from V and 6 bases from J, with 11 bases between. Germline-derived CDR1 and CDR2 are LNHDA and SQIVND (reference sequence). CDR3 residues: CASSIEVEGHGYTF. As DNA, the CDR3 is TGTGCCAGTAGTATAGAAGTTGAAGGCCATGGCTACACCTTC.

CDR3 nucleotide sequence: TGTGCCAGCAGCTTAGTAGGGGGCCCCACAGATACGCAGTATTTT. This translates into CASSLVGGPTDTQYF. The J gene is TRBJ2-3, the V gene TRBV7-9; TRBD1 matches at 7 bases. The CDR3 has 15 residues. Germline CDR1 SEHNR, CDR2 FQNEAQ (reference sequence). Trimming at V came to 1 base and at J to 2 bases, leaving 3 bases not matched to a gene.

The rearrangement uses TRBV15 and TRBJ2-3; D perhaps matches TRBD1 (6 bases). Germline values: CDR1 LNHNV, CDR2 YYDKDF (reference sequence). CDR3 length: 15 residues. Trimming pared 4 bases from V and 2 bases from J, leaving 13 bases between. CDR3 sequence (DNA): TGTGCCACCAGCACCCGACAGGCATACACAGATACGCAGTATTTT. Protein sequence: CATSTRQAYTDTQYF.

The chain carries TRBV27 and TRBJ1-1; D is perhaps TRBD1 (6 bases). The CDR3 covers 12 residues. Germline V gene sequence: CDR1 MNHEY, CDR2 SMNVEV (reference sequence). V gave up 6 bases and J gave up 3 bases, with 8 bases separating them. The CDR3: CASRRQDTEAFF. The CDR3 DNA follows: TGTGCCAGCAGACGACAGGACACTGAAGCTTTCTTT.

This chain uses TRBV19 with TRBJ2-1, with 8 bases identical to TRBD2. The germline V gene has CDR1 LNHDA and CDR2 SQIVND (reference sequence). The CDR3 totals 15 residues. With V trimmed by 7 bases and J by 4 bases, 9 bases remained unmatched. The CDR3 DNA reads TGTGCCAGTACCTACAGCGGGGGCCTTTACAATGAGCAGTTCTTC. Residues: CASTYSGGLYNEQFF.

Only one count was recorded for this clone. The J gene is TRBJ1-1, the V gene TRBV27; D not resolved. V lost 10 bases and J 0 bases, leaving 15 bases between the germline ends. Germline loops: CDR1 MNHEY, CDR2 SMNVEV (reference sequence). This CDR3 comprises 14 residues. The CDR3 is CATRSGSLNTEAFF. CDR3 DNA: TGTGCCACTCGCTCCGGGTCCCTGAACACTGAAGCTTTCTTT.

This clone was recorded only once. The rearrangement joins TRBV7-8 to TRBJ1-3, with D uncertain. Trimming removed 5 bases at V and 8 bases at J, with 13 bases between. Germline CDR1 SGHVS, CDR2 FQNEAQ. The CDR3 totals 13 residues. CDR3 loop: CASSPGPYDTIYF. The CDR3 DNA follows: TGTGCCAGCAGCCCCGGACCGTACGACACCATATATTTT.

The sample holds one count of this clone. The genes are TRBV27 and TRBJ1-2, with 8 nucleotides matching TRBD1. This CDR3 is 12 amino acids long. Germline lookup yields CDR1 MNHEY and CDR2 SMNVEV (reference sequence). The trim removed 5 bases at V and 7 bases at J, leaving 3 bases unmatched. The CDR3 DNA is TGTGCCAGCAGTCGACAGGGGACTGGCTACACCTTC. This translates into CASSRQGTGYTF.

The chain is built from TRBV10-2 and TRBJ1-2; D uncertain. The germline CDR1 and CDR2 sequences are WSHSY and SAAADI. Trimming left V 0 bases short and J 6 bases short, with 2 bases between. The CDR3 spans 11 residues. CDR3 sequence: CASSESDGYTF. CDR3 in DNA: TGCGCCAGCAGTGAGTCGGATGGCTACACCTTC.

The V and J genes are TRBV5-1 and TRBJ2-3; 7 positions agree with TRBD1. Germline trimming cut 4 bases from V and 1 base from J; bases unmatched to any gene: 9. The germline CDR1 and CDR2 sequences are SGHRS and YFSETQ. The CDR3 loop spans 16 amino acids. The CDR3, as DNA: TGCGCCAGCAGCCCCCCGGAGCAGGGGGGCACAGATACGCAGTATTTT. The encoded protein is CASSPPEQGGTDTQYF.

The table lists this clone with a few counts. This chain uses TRBV5-1 with TRBJ1-3; 7 bases align to TRBD1. Germline V lookup: CDR1 SGHRS, CDR2 YFSETQ. The CDR3 consists of 19 residues. J gave up 0 bases and V 7 bases, and 19 bases lay outside the gene matches. CDR3 amino acids: CASSMFPVRQGSSGNTIYF. CDR3 in DNA: TGCGCCAGCTCCATGTTCCCGGTCCGACAGGGAAGCTCTGGAAACACCATATATTTT.

Points on this clone: Compared with germline, one end of the junction differs, possibly owing to a read error. This chain uses TRBV7-2 with TRBJ2-7; possible D gene TRBD1, 6 bases. The CDR3 has 18 amino acids. Germline lookup yields CDR1 SGHTA and CDR2 FQGNSA. CDR3 loop: CASSPYARQVLGSFEQYF. The DNA of the CDR3 is TGTGCCAGCAGCCCCTACGCCCGACAGGTTCTGGGTTCCTTCGAGCAGTACTTC.

The chain uses TRBV11-2 and TRBJ2-1, with 10 bases aligning to TRBD1. The germline CDR1 and CDR2 sequences are SGHAT and FQNNGV. The CDR3 is 15 residues long. Losses at the gene ends were 5 bases for V and 3 bases for J; bases not matched to a gene: 4. The DNA for the CDR3 is TGTGCCAGCAGCCAGCGGACAGGGGGCTACAATGAGCAGTTCTTC. This encodes CASSQRTGGYNEQFF.